A single TCR beta chain is shown here with its context. TCRdb re-called the RT-PCR reads through MiXCR, storing one row per CDR3 protein. The sample has around 700,000 distinct CDR3 sequences, 11% to 15% seen once. From germline, CDR1 is LNHDA and CDR2 SQIVND (reference sequence). Trimming took 3 bases from V and 3 from J; bases not matched to a gene: 2. This CDR3 comprises 14 residues. This chain connects TRBV19 to TRBJ1-5; TRBD1 matches at 7 bases. The specimen sequenced was memory CD4+ T cells from blood. The TCR comes from a female donor in good health, serving as a healthy control. Written as DNA, the CDR3 is TGTGCCAGTAGTATCACAGGGGACAATCAGCCCCAGCATTTT. This codes for CASSITGDNQPQHF.